The T cell receptor (beta chain) described here comes from a study of T cells in Graves' hyperthyroidism and ophthalmopathy. TCR beta CDR3 regions were amplified from RNA transcripts. An initial round of RT-PCR targeting the TCR CDR3 relied on the HTBI primer set. In TCRdb, the multiplex PCR reads were re-called with MiXCR into one record per CDR3 protein. The sample lists about 600,000 distinct CDR3 sequences, roughly 15% seen once, with around 3.3% in the top ten. This CDR3 region has 13 residues. Germline assignment: CDR1 KGHDR and CDR2 SFDVKD. V was cut by 2 bases and J by 10 bases, with 11 bases left in between.

This chain connects TRBV24-1 to TRBJ2-1, with D tentatively TRBD1 or TRBD2 (5 bases each). The source is a woman between 40 and 55 years old with Graves' ophthalmopathy. The sample was blood. CDR3 nucleotides: TGTGCCACCAGTGATTCGGGACGGATGGAGCAGTTCTTC. Its protein is CATSDSGRMEQFF.